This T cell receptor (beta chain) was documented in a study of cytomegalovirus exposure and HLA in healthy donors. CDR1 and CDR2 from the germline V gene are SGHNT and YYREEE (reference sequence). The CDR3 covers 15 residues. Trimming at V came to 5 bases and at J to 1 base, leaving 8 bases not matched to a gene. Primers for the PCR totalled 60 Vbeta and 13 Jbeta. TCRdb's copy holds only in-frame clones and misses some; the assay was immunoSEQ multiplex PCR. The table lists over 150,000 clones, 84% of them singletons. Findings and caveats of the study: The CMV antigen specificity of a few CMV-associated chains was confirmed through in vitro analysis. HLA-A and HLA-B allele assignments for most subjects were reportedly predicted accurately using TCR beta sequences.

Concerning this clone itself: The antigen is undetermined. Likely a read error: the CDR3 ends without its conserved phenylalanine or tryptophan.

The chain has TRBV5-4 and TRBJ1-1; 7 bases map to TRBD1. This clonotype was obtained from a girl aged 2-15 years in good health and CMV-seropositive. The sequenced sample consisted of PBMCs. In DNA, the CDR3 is TGTGCCAGCAGGGCCACGACAGGGTGGAACACTGAAGCTTTCCTT. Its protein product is CASRATTGWNTEAFL.